This passage covers 27 T cell receptor beta chains from one sample sequenced in a study of T cells in narcolepsy listed by TCRdb under 2018. Library creation used the immunoSEQ multiplex PCR assay. TCRdb limited this immuneACCESS table to in-frame rearrangements with V and J called. A share of clones is missing; checked studies link under half to unresolved V genes, and the rest is unexplained. In all, the sample holds just over 20,000 clones, and just over 90% of those were seen once. The leading ten clones occupy approximately 1% of the sample. What was sequenced was CD45RA- memory CD4+ T cells from PBMCs. The cell subset or site label corresponds to: memory T cells sorted ex vivo from peripheral blood. These receptors originate from a human donor with narcolepsy.

This clone was observed a single time. The chain employs TRBV5-1 and TRBJ2-5; no definite D call. V was trimmed by 5 bases and J by 5 bases, leaving 19 bases between them. CDR1 is SGHRS and CDR2 is YFSETQ in the germline V gene. The CDR3 consists of 15 residues. CDR3 loop: CASSNGRAVMETQYF. As DNA, the CDR3 is TGCGCCAGCAGTAATGGTAGGGCGGTGATGGAGACCCAGTACTTC.

The chain employs TRBV18 and TRBJ1-2, with D possibly being TRBD1 (5 bases). Germline V CDR1 and CDR2: KGHSH, LQKENI. The CDR3 runs 15 residues. Trimming removed 0 bases at V and 2 bases at J, with 10 bases between. DNA of the CDR3: TGTGCCAGCTCACCACCGCCAGGGTTCAACTATGGCTACACCTTC. Protein sequence: CASSPPPGFNYGYTF.

The V gene is TRBV28, the J gene TRBJ1-1; D is undetermined. This CDR3 region has 15 residues. Trimming took off 7 bases at V and 1 base at J, with 16 bases between the two ends. Germline V lookup: CDR1 MDHEN, CDR2 SYDVKM. The CDR3 DNA is TGTGCCAGCACCCCCGGCGGCCCGGCGAACACTGAAGCTTTCTTT. The encoded protein is CASTPGGPANTEAFF. Complete variable domain (other parts from reference TRBV28 and TRBJ1-1): DVKVTQSSRYLVKRTGEKVFLECVQDMDHENMFWYRQDPGLGLRLIYFSYDVKMKEKGDIPEGYSVSREKKERFSLILESASTNQTSMYLCASTPGGPANTEAFFGQGTRLTVV.

The V and J genes are TRBV5-6 and TRBJ2-7; a weak D match, TRBD2 (5 bases). Trimming shortened V by 2 bases and J by 0 bases, and 6 bases separated the two germline ends. Germline values: CDR1 SGHDT, CDR2 YYEEEE. This CDR3 region has 13 residues. The CDR3 spells CASSLGSSYEQYF. For the CDR3, the DNA is TGTGCCAGCAGCTTAGGGAGCTCCTACGAGCAGTACTTC.

This chain connects TRBV28 to TRBJ2-1; 7 nucleotides line up with TRBD1. Germline assignment: CDR1 MDHEN and CDR2 SYDVKM. V dropped 7 bases and J dropped 9; count of bases not matched to a gene: 12. The CDR3 extends over 14 amino acids. This CDR3 reads CASTDVDRVGEQFF. The CDR3 DNA sequence: TGTGCCAGCACCGACGTAGACAGGGTTGGTGAGCAGTTCTTC.

V and J are TRBV4-1 and TRBJ1-1; D is possibly TRBD1 (5 bases). Deletions cut 3 bases from V and 5 bases from J, with 13 bases between. This CDR3 contains 14 residues. Germline loops: CDR1 MGHRA, CDR2 YSYEKL. DNA for the CDR3: TGCGCCAGCAGCCATCCGGGGTGGGGGACTGAAGCTTTCTTT. Protein: CASSHPGWGTEAFF.

The chain employs TRBV12-5 and TRBJ1-1; no clear D gene. V was shortened by 9 bases and J by 2 bases, with 13 bases between the two germline ends. CDR3 length: 13 residues. Germline CDR1 reads LGHNT; CDR2 reads FRNRAP. The CDR3 reads CASGLRANTEAFF. CDR3 DNA sequence: TGTGCTAGCGGCCTGAGGGCTAACACTGAAGCTTTCTTT.

The chain combines TRBV30 with TRBJ1-5; 11 bases fit TRBD1. The trim removed 3 bases at V and 6 bases at J, leaving 4 bases unmatched. CDR3 length: 14 amino acids. CDR1 and CDR2 from the germline V gene are GTSNPN and SVGIG (reference sequence). CDR3: CAWRGQGASQPQHF. The CDR3 region has the DNA TGTGCCTGGAGAGGACAGGGGGCATCTCAGCCCCAGCATTTT.

On this clone itself: A read error may account for a junction end that differs from germline. The V and J genes are TRBV7-7 and TRBJ2-5, with 8 bases lining up with TRBD2. The CDR3 is made up of 16 amino acids. Germline CDR1 reads SSHAT; CDR2 reads FNYEAQ (reference sequence). The CDR3 is CASSLGSGSPTETQYF. As DNA, the CDR3 is TGTGCTAGCAGCTTGGGGAGCGGGAGCCCCACCGAGACCCAGTACTTC. Combining the CDR3 with reference TRBV7-7 and TRBJ2-5 gives the whole variable domain GAGVSQSPRYKVTKRGQDVTLRCDPISSHATLYWYQQALGQGPEFLTYFNYEAQPDKSGLPSDRFSAERPEGSISTLTIQRTEQRDSAMYRCASSLGSGSPTETQYFGPGTRLLVL.

The J gene is TRBJ1-1, the V gene TRBV11-2; tentatively, D is TRBD1 (6 bases). The CDR3 is 17 amino acids. V was cut by 0 bases and J by 5 bases, with 19 bases left in between. Germline V lookup: CDR1 SGHAT, CDR2 FQNNGV. The CDR3, as DNA: TGTGCCAGCAGCTTAGATGGCGCCAGGGGCTGGGGGACTGAAGCTTTCTTT. This gives the protein CASSLDGARGWGTEAFF.

The chain is built from TRBV7-2 and TRBJ2-5, with TRBD2 matching over 14 bases. From germline, CDR1 is SGHTA and CDR2 FQGNSA. Losses at the gene ends were 3 bases for V and 5 bases for J; bases not matched to a gene: 2. This CDR3 is 15 amino acids long. In nucleotides, the CDR3 is TGTGCCAGCAGCTTTAGACTAGCGGGAGGGGAGACCCAGTACTTC. This gives the protein CASSFRLAGGETQYF.

The CDR3 DNA sequence: TGTGCCAGTAGTATATTTCAGCGTACAGATACGCAGTATTTT. It specifies CASSIFQRTDTQYF. The V and J genes are TRBV19 and TRBJ2-3; D ambiguous. In germline, CDR1 is LNHDA, CDR2 SQIVND (reference sequence). The CDR3 is made up of 14 amino acids. Trimming took 2 bases from V and 3 from J, leaving 9 bases between them.

This clone was detected only once. V and J are TRBV19 and TRBJ1-5; perhaps TRBD1 as D (6 bases). The germline gives CDR1 LNHDA, CDR2 SQIVND (reference sequence). Trimming left V 4 bases short and J 3 bases short, with 10 bases between. This CDR3 is 14 amino acids long. This chain's CDR3 is CASSRGHSNQPQHF. Here the CDR3 DNA reads TGTGCCAGTAGTAGGGGACACTCCAATCAGCCCCAGCATTTT.

The chain joins TRBV29-1 to TRBJ2-2, with D possibly being TRBD1 or TRBD2 (5 bases each). Germline assignment: CDR1 SQVTM and CDR2 ANQGSEA. The V and J ends lost 3 bases and 0 bases respectively, with 14 bases between them. This CDR3 has 16 amino acids. The CDR3 DNA is TGCAGCGTTGACGGGGCAGGGTCCACGAACACCGGGGAGCTGTTTTTT. Translation: CSVDGAGSTNTGELFF.

The rearrangement joins TRBV5-1 to TRBJ2-5, with no clear D. CDR1 and CDR2 from the germline V gene are SGHRS and YFSETQ. The CDR3 spans 14 residues. Trimming stripped 2 bases from V and 0 bases from J, with 8 bases between. The DNA for the CDR3 is TGCGCCAGCAGCTTCAACGCGGACCAAGAGACCCAGTACTTC. This gives the protein CASSFNADQETQYF. Complete variable domain (other parts from reference TRBV5-1 and TRBJ2-5): KAGVTQTPRYLIKTRGQQVTLSCSPISGHRSVSWYQQTPGQGLQFLFEYFSETQRNKGNFPGRFSGRQFSNSRSEMNVSTLELGDSALYLCASSFNADQETQYFGPGTRLLVL.

V usage is TRBV6-1 and J usage is TRBJ2-1; 16 nucleotides agree with TRBD2. CDR3 length equals 19 residues. Per the germline V gene, CDR1 is MNHNS and CDR2 is SASEGT. With 0 bases clipped from V and 0 bases from J, the junction kept 2 bases outside the gene matches. CDR3 region: CASSEAGLAGGPSYNEQFF. The CDR3 region has the DNA TGTGCCAGCAGTGAAGCGGGACTAGCGGGAGGGCCCTCCTACAATGAGCAGTTCTTC.

V gene TRBV30 combines with J gene TRBJ2-1; 9 bases align to TRBD2. CDR3 length: 17 amino acids. The trim removed 2 bases at V and 0 bases at J, leaving 8 bases unmatched. Germline CDR1 and CDR2: GTSNPN and SVGIG (reference sequence). In nucleotides, the CDR3 is TGTGCCTGGAGTACCGACCTAGCGGGACGCTCCTACAATGAGCAGTTCTTC. Its translation: CAWSTDLAGRSYNEQFF.

The chain recombines TRBV6-6 with TRBJ1-1; 7 bases align to TRBD1. V lost 4 bases, J lost 5 bases, and 7 bases stayed unmatched. The CDR3 has 14 amino acids. Germline V gene data show CDR1 as MNHNY and CDR2 as SVGAGI (reference sequence). The CDR3 DNA follows: TGTGCCAGCAGTTCAGCCCTACAGGGGACTGAAGCTTTCTTT. Translation gives CASSSALQGTEAFF.

The chain is built from TRBV5-4 and TRBJ1-1, with D tentatively TRBD1 (5 bases). Between the trimmed V and J ends, which lost 0 bases and 4 bases, there was a span of 13 bases. This CDR3 region has 15 residues. The germline gives CDR1 SGHNT, CDR2 YYREEE (reference sequence). This CDR3 is CASSLAGRSGTEAFF. As DNA, the CDR3 is TGTGCCAGCAGCTTGGCGGGACGGTCGGGCACTGAAGCTTTCTTT.

This clone was observed a handful of times. The J gene is TRBJ2-2, the V gene TRBV4-2; TRBD2 matches at 9 bases. The CDR3 length is 17 residues. CDR1 is LGHNA and CDR2 is YNFKEQ in the germline V gene. V gave up 2 bases and J gave up 5 bases; unmatched junction bases: 9. The CDR3 region is CASSQQSGRSVTGELFF. DNA of the CDR3: TGTGCCAGCAGCCAACAAAGCGGGAGGTCGGTGACCGGGGAGCTGTTTTTT.

V usage is TRBV27 and J usage is TRBJ1-5; 7 positions match TRBD1. The CDR3 is 14 residues long. CDR1 is MNHEY and CDR2 is SMNVEV in the germline V gene (reference sequence). Trimming cost V 6 bases and J 7 bases; bases outside gene matches: 9. CDR3 nucleotides: TGTGCCAGCAGCCCGACAGGGAGGTACCAGCCCCAGCATTTT. Protein: CASSPTGRYQPQHF.

Turning to this clone: The sample has other DNA sequences that encode this CDR3 too. V and J are TRBV5-1 and TRBJ1-4, with 10 nucleotides matching TRBD1. Trimming cost V 0 bases and J 8 bases; bases outside gene matches: 4. The CDR3 sequence is 15 residues long. Germline V gives CDR1 SGHRS, CDR2 YFSETQ. The CDR3 region is CASSLETGGNEKLFF. Written as DNA, the CDR3 is TGCGCCAGCAGCTTGGAGACAGGGGGCAACGAAAAACTGTTTTTT.

V gene TRBV29-1 combines with J gene TRBJ1-5; D is unresolved. This CDR3 region has 12 residues. The V end was cut by 4 bases, the J end by 4 bases, with 8 bases between. Germline V gene lookup returns CDR1 SQVTM and CDR2 ANQGSEA. The CDR3 sequence: CSVGEPNQPQHF. Written as DNA, the CDR3 is TGCAGCGTTGGGGAACCTAATCAGCCCCAGCATTTT.

The CDR3 DNA is TGTGCCAGCAGCTGGGACAAATACAATGAGCAGTTCTTC. Its translation: CASSWDKYNEQFF. The J gene is TRBJ2-1, the V gene TRBV11-2, with D maybe TRBD1 (6 bases). The CDR3 runs 13 residues. In germline, CDR1 is SGHAT, CDR2 FQNNGV. Trimming cost V 4 bases and J 4 bases, with 8 bases left between them. The whole variable domain, filled in from reference TRBV11-2 and TRBJ2-1, reads EAGVAQSPRYKIIEKRQSVAFWCNPISGHATLYWYQQILGQGPKLLIQFQNNGVVDDSQLPKDRFSAERLKGVDSTLKIQPAKLEDSAVYLCASSWDKYNEQFFGPGTRLTVL.

The CDR3 DNA reads as TGTGCCAGCAGGCCCACTAGCGGGAGCGGTGACGAGCAGTACTTC. It codes for CASRPTSGSGDEQYF. This rearrangement joins TRBV7-3 to TRBJ2-7; 11 nucleotides agree with TRBD2. V lost 6 bases, J lost 5 bases, and 9 bases stayed unmatched. CDR3 length: 15 amino acids. Germline loops: CDR1 SGHTA, CDR2 FQGTGA.

J is TRBJ2-3 and V is TRBV5-4, with D unclear. This CDR3 has 13 amino acids. With 3 bases removed from V and 0 bases from J, the gap between germline ends came to 5 bases. Per the germline V gene, CDR1 is SGHNT and CDR2 is YYREEE (reference sequence). CDR3 protein: CASSSGSTDTQYF. CDR3 bases: TGTGCCAGCAGCTCTGGGAGCACAGATACGCAGTATTTT.

Notes on this clone: Sequence at one end of the junction differs from germline and may be a read error. V and J are TRBV7-9 and TRBJ1-6, with 8 bases matching TRBD1. The germline CDR1 and CDR2 sequences are SEHNR and FQNEAQ (reference sequence). The CDR3 is 15 residues long. The CDR3: CAGSPPGTGVFPLHF. The CDR3 coding sequence is TGTGCCGGCAGCCCTCCCGGGACAGGTGTTTTCCCCCTCCACTTT. The full variable domain, rest sourced from reference TRBV7-9 and TRBJ1-6, is DTGVSQNPRHKITKRGQNVTFRCDPISEHNRLYWYRQTLGQGPEFLTYFQNEAQLEKSRLLSDRFSAERPKGSFSTLEIQRTEQGDSAMYLCAGSPPGTGVFPLHFGNGTRLTVT.